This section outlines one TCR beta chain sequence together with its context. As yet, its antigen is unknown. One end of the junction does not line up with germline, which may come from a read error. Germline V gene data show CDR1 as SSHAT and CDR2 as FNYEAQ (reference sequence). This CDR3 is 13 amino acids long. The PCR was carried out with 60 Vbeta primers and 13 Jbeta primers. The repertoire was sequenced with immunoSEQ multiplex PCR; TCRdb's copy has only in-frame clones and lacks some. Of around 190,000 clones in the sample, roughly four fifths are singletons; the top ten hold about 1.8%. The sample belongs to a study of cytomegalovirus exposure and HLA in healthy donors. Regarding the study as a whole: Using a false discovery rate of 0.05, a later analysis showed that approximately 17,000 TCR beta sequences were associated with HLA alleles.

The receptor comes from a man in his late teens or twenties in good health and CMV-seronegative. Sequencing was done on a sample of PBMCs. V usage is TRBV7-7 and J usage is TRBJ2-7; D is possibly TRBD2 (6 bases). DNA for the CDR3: TGTGCTAGCAGCCTTACGGGAGAAGGCGAGCAGTACTTC. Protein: CASSLTGEGEQYF.